This is a list of T cell receptor beta chains from one sample in a study of blood T cell repertoires in COVID-19. Assay used: immunoSEQ multiplex PCR; TCRdb lists only in-frame clones, some missing. The table has just under 300,000 clones, roughly 86% seen once. The material sequenced was peripheral blood. The receptors derive from a man aged 65 to 79 with acute or convalescent COVID-19. The CDR3 runs from the conserved cysteine through the conserved F or W. Each record gives: V gene, J gene, clone size, D gene, CDR3 protein, CDR3 DNA. D genes are given only for firm matches. Size is omitted from some rows. Given values are once, few, many or a class for expanded clones.

>TRBV2|TRBJ1-5|.|.
CASSEARVPRDQPQHF
TGTGCCAGCAGTGAAGCGCGGGTGCCCCGCGATCAGCCCCAGCATTTT
>TRBV6-5|TRBJ1-1|.|.
CASSYTEMNTEAFF
TGTGCCAGCAGTTACACAGAGATGAACACTGAAGCTTTCTTT
>TRBV2|TRBJ1-5|.|.
CASSPAGGYGPQHF
TGTGCCAGCAGTCCGGCGGGAGGTTATGGACCCCAGCATTTT
>TRBV7-9|TRBJ1-1|few|.
CASSYDRNTEAFF
TGTGCCAGCAGCTACGACAGGAACACTGAAGCTTTCTTT
>TRBV7-2|TRBJ1-3|.|TRBD1
CASSWRGQGPSNTIYF
TGTGCCAGCAGCTGGCGGGGACAGGGGCCTTCTAACACCATATATTTT
>TRBV15|TRBJ2-5|.|TRBD2
CATRLAGGLRETQYF
TGTGCCACCAGACTAGCGGGGGGGCTCAGGGAGACCCAGTACTTC
>TRBV19|TRBJ2-5|few|.
CASSSRGGGETQYF
TGTGCCAGTAGTTCCCGAGGTGGGGGGGAGACCCAGTACTTC
>TRBV24-1|TRBJ2-2|.|.
CATSAGGRYSGELFF
TGTGCCACCAGTGCGGGGGGCCGTTACAGCGGGGAGCTGTTTTTT
>TRBV28|TRBJ2-5|.|TRBD1
CASSGTGGVGETQYF
TGTGCCAGCAGCGGGACAGGGGGAGTCGGGGAGACCCAGTACTTC
>TRBV3-1/TRBV3-2|TRBJ1-1|.|TRBD1
CASSFGQGRTEAFF
TGTGCCAGCAGCTTTGGACAGGGGAGAACTGAAGCTTTCTTT
>TRBV12-5|TRBJ2-7|.|.
CASGLVGLDSYEQYF
TGTGCTAGTGGTTTGGTTGGCCTCGACTCCTACGAGCAGTACTTC
>TRBV3-1/TRBV3-2|TRBJ2-1|.|.
CASSFNNEQFF
TGTGCCAGCAGCTTTAACAATGAGCAGTTCTTC
>TRBV7-9|TRBJ2-5|.|TRBD1
CASSLSTGGQGTQYF
TGTGCCAGCAGCCTATCCACAGGGGGCCAAGGGACCCAGTACTTC
>TRBV6-5|TRBJ2-3|.|TRBD1
CASSHGQVSVF
TGTGCCAGCAGCCACGGACAGGTTTCTGTCTTT
>TRBV3-1/TRBV3-2|TRBJ2-7|.|TRBD2
CASSQTLAGAYEQYF
TGTGCCAGCAGCCAAACCCTAGCGGGAGCCTACGAGCAGTACTTC
>TRBV9|TRBJ1-2|.|.
CASSDPRGNYGYTF
TGTGCCAGCAGCGACCCAAGGGGAAACTATGGCTACACCTTC
>TRBV28|TRBJ2-3|.|.
CASRRGGSTDTQYF
TGTGCCAGCAGGAGGGGGGGATCCACAGATACGCAGTATTTT
>TRBV5-5|TRBJ1-1|.|.
CASSLIGGANTEAFF
TGTGCCAGCAGCTTGATCGGGGGGGCGAACACTGAAGCTTTCTTT
>TRBV4-2|TRBJ1-5|.|TRBD1
CASSQGNRGENQPQHF
TGTGCCAGCAGCCAAGGGAACAGGGGAGAAAATCAGCCCCAGCATTTT
>TRBV28|TRBJ2-3|.|TRBD1
CAAPPGTASQISTDTQYF
TGTGCCGCCCCCCCCGGGACAGCCTCTCAGATTAGCACAGATACGCAGTATTTT
>TRBV3-1/TRBV3-2|TRBJ1-3|.|.
CASSSTIGNTIYF
TGTGCCAGCAGCTCGACAATTGGAAACACCATATATTTT
>TRBV5-1|TRBJ2-2|few|TRBD2
CASSSGTSGGARTGELFF
TGCGCCAGCAGCTCCGGGACTAGCGGGGGCGCGCGGACCGGGGAGCTGTTTTTT
>TRBV9|TRBJ2-1|once|TRBD2
CASSVSGRDVYNEQFF
TGTGCCAGCAGCGTAAGCGGGAGGGATGTTTACAATGAGCAGTTCTTC
>TRBV2|TRBJ1-2|.|.
CASIEVAGLGYTF
TGTGCCAGCATTGAAGTGGCAGGGTTGGGCTACACCTTC
>TRBV7-6|TRBJ1-1|.|TRBD1
CASSLDRGNEAFF
TGTGCCAGCAGCTTAGACAGGGGGAATGAAGCTTTCTTT
>TRBV7-2|TRBJ2-7|.|TRBD2
CASSWGLAGGSAYEQYF
TGTGCCAGCAGCTGGGGGCTAGCGGGAGGTTCGGCCTACGAGCAGTACTTC
>TRBV20-1|TRBJ2-6|.|.
CSASGGATGANVLTF
TGCAGTGCTAGTGGGGGCGCAACTGGGGCCAACGTCCTGACTTTC
>TRBV6-2/TRBV6-3|TRBJ1-2|few|.
CASGQRFYGYTF
TGTGCCAGCGGCCAGCGGTTTTATGGCTACACCTTC
>TRBV6-5|TRBJ1-5|.|TRBD1
CASSWDRINQPQHF
TGTGCCAGCAGTTGGGACAGAATAAATCAGCCCCAGCATTTT
>TRBV11-2|TRBJ2-7|once|TRBD1
CASSTSQGIYEQYF
TGTGCCAGCAGCACCTCACAGGGGATCTACGAGCAGTACTTC
>TRBV7-9|TRBJ2-5|few|.
CASSLRSEETQYF
TGTGCCAGCAGCTTGCGTTCTGAAGAGACCCAGTACTTC
>TRBV6-5|TRBJ1-1|.|.
CASSYGGGREAFF
TGTGCCAGCAGTTACGGTGGTGGCAGGGAAGCTTTCTTT
>TRBV6-2/TRBV6-3|TRBJ2-7|once|TRBD1
CASSPGQGGYEQYF
TGTGCCAGCAGTCCGGGACAGGGTGGATACGAGCAGTACTTC
>TRBV5-1|TRBJ2-3|.|.
CASRETQASTDTQYF
TGCGCCAGCCGGGAAACGCAAGCTAGCACAGATACGCAGTATTTT
>TRBV7-3|TRBJ1-2|.|TRBD1
CASSVSRDSPYYGYTF
TGTGCCAGCAGCGTGAGCCGGGACAGTCCTTACTATGGCTACACCTTC
>TRBV3-1/TRBV3-2|TRBJ2-3|.|TRBD1
CASSQTGISTDTQYF
TGTGCCAGCAGTCAGACAGGGATTTCCACAGATACGCAGTATTTT
>TRBV10-1|TRBJ2-3|.|TRBD2
CASSESRGRAGDTQYF
TGCGCCAGCAGTGAGTCTCGGGGGAGGGCCGGAGATACGCAGTATTTT
>TRBV2|TRBJ1-3|few|.
CASREQGNSGNTIYF
TGTGCCAGCAGGGAACAGGGAAACTCTGGAAACACCATATATTTT
>TRBV28|TRBJ1-5|.|TRBD1
CASSSGQGPSSQPQHF
TGTGCCAGCAGTTCGGGACAGGGACCATCAAGTCAGCCCCAGCATTTT
>TRBV18|TRBJ2-2|.|.
CASSRLAGTGELFF
TGTGCCAGCTCACGACTCGCGGGGACCGGGGAGCTGTTTTTT
>TRBV19|TRBJ1-5|.|.
CASSPAGQQPQHF
TGTGCCAGTAGTCCGGCAGGGCAACAGCCCCAGCATTTT
>TRBV9|TRBJ2-2|.|TRBD2
CASSVALRQAGAVGELFF
TGTGCCAGCAGCGTAGCCCTCCGTCAAGCGGGAGCGGTCGGGGAGCTGTTTTTT
>TRBV7-2|TRBJ2-7|.|.
CASSLAEGAREQYF
TGTGCCAGCAGCTTAGCGGAGGGAGCGAGGGAGCAGTACTTC
>TRBV10-3|TRBJ1-1|once|TRBD1
CATLLEDRLHHEAFF
TGTGCCACCCTTTTGGAGGACAGGCTACACCATGAAGCTTTCTTT
>TRBV3-1/TRBV3-2|TRBJ1-1|.|.
CASSRPLGGGMNTEAFF
TGTGCCAGCAGCCGTCCCCTGGGGGGAGGCATGAACACTGAAGCTTTCTTT
>TRBV7-2|TRBJ2-2|.|.
CASSLGTTYAGELFF
TGTGCCAGCAGCTTAGGGACTACTTACGCCGGGGAGCTGTTTTTT
>TRBV4-1|TRBJ2-5|.|TRBD1
CASSQDPTGFETQYF
TGCGCCAGCAGCCAAGACCCGACAGGGTTTGAGACCCAGTACTTC
>TRBV19|TRBJ2-1|.|TRBD2
CASSIAGFSGRMDNEQFF
TGTGCCAGTAGTATTGCCGGATTTAGCGGGAGAATGGACAATGAGCAGTTCTTC
>TRBV28|TRBJ2-3|.|TRBD2
CASSPLAGGANTDTQYF
TGTGCCAGCAGTCCTCTAGCGGGGGGCGCCAACACAGATACGCAGTATTTT
>TRBV12-3/TRBV12-4|TRBJ2-7|.|TRBD2
CASTLSGVYEQYF
TGTGCCAGCACCCTTAGCGGGGTCTACGAGCAGTACTTC